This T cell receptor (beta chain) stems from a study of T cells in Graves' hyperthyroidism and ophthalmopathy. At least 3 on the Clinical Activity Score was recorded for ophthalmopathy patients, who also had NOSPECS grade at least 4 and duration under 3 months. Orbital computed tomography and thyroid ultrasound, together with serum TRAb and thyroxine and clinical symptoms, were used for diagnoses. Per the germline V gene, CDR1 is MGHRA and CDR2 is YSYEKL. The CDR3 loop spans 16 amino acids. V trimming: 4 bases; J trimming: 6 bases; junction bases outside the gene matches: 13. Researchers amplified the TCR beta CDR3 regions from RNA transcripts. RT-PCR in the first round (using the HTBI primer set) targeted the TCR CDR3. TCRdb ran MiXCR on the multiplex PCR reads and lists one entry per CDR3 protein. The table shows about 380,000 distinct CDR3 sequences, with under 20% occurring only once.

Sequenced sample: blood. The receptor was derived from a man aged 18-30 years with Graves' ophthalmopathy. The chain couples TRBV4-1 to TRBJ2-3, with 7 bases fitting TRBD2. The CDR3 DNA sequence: TGCGCCAGCAGCCCTCCGACTAGCCCGGTCGGGGATACGCAGTATTTT. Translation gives CASSPPTSPVGDTQYF.